The rows below give T cell receptor beta chains drawn from one sample of a study of OX40 agonist ivuxolimab in advanced cancers. Method: immunoSEQ multiplex PCR; TCRdb's copy keeps in-frame clones and lacks some. The table includes around 56,000 clones, roughly 90% detected once. The sequences come from CD4+ or CD8+ T cells sorted from blood, collected in a trial of the OX40 agonist ivuxolimab. The receptors derive from an adult with an advanced solid tumor such as melanoma, head and neck, liver or kidney cancer. CDR3s include the opening cysteine and the closing phenylalanine or tryptophan. A D gene is named only where the DNA matches it firmly. Expanded clones get a size class; other rows say once, few or many, or leave the size out.

J gene: TRBJ2-1; clone size: .; D gene: TRBD2; V gene: TRBV7-8; CDR3 protein: CASSLEGLAGYNEQFF; CDR3 DNA: TGTGCCAGCAGCTTAGAGGGACTAGCGGGATACAATGAGCAGTTCTTC
J gene: TRBJ1-1; clone size: .; D gene: .; V gene: TRBV28; CDR3 protein: CASSPLPGTEAFF; CDR3 DNA: TGTGCCAGCAGCCCCCTCCCGGGCACTGAAGCTTTCTTT
J gene: TRBJ1-5; clone size: .; D gene: TRBD1; V gene: TRBV4-1; CDR3 protein: CASSLDREQPQHF; CDR3 DNA: TGCGCCAGCAGCCTCGACAGGGAGCAGCCCCAGCATTTT
J gene: TRBJ2-7; clone size: .; D gene: .; V gene: TRBV27; CDR3 protein: CATTDRSEQYF; CDR3 DNA: TGTGCCACCACTGACAGATCCGAGCAGTACTTC
J gene: TRBJ2-2; clone size: .; D gene: TRBD1; V gene: TRBV4-3; CDR3 protein: CASSQSSQGDNTGELFF; CDR3 DNA: TGCGCCAGCAGCCAAAGCTCACAGGGGGACAACACCGGGGAGCTGTTTTTT
J gene: TRBJ1-1; clone size: few; D gene: .; V gene: TRBV7-9; CDR3 protein: CASIQGMTEAFF; CDR3 DNA: TGTGCCAGCATTCAGGGGATGACTGAAGCTTTCTTT
J gene: TRBJ2-5; clone size: once; D gene: TRBD2; V gene: TRBV6-5; CDR3 protein: CASSYSGGSQETQYF; CDR3 DNA: TGTGCCAGCAGTTACTCGGGGGGGAGTCAAGAGACCCAGTACTTC
J gene: TRBJ1-2; clone size: few; D gene: .; V gene: TRBV7-8; CDR3 protein: CASSLGGGTHGYTF; CDR3 DNA: TGTGCCAGCAGCTTAGGGGGGGGTACCCATGGCTACACCTTC
J gene: TRBJ1-5; clone size: .; D gene: .; V gene: TRBV6-1; CDR3 protein: CASSVSSSNQPQHF; CDR3 DNA: TGTGCCAGCAGTGTTTCCAGTAGCAATCAGCCCCAGCATTTT
J gene: TRBJ2-4; clone size: .; D gene: TRBD1; V gene: TRBV28; CDR3 protein: CASSAGQGKGAKNIQYF; CDR3 DNA: TGTGCCAGCAGTGCGGGACAGGGGAAGGGGGCCAAAAACATTCAGTACTTC
J gene: TRBJ1-2; clone size: .; D gene: .; V gene: TRBV14; CDR3 protein: CASSPLGGAIGYTF; CDR3 DNA: TGTGCCAGCAGCCCCCTTGGGGGGGCCATTGGCTACACCTTC
J gene: TRBJ1-2; clone size: .; D gene: .; V gene: TRBV6-1; CDR3 protein: CASRGESGFYGYTF; CDR3 DNA: TGTGCCAGCAGGGGGGAATCAGGATTCTATGGCTACACCTTC
J gene: TRBJ1-6; clone size: .; D gene: .; V gene: TRBV11-2; CDR3 protein: CASSPDSYSYNSPLHF; CDR3 DNA: TGTGCCAGCAGCCCTGACAGTTACTCCTATAATTCACCCCTCCACTTT
J gene: TRBJ1-2; clone size: .; D gene: .; V gene: TRBV29-1; CDR3 protein: CSVEEGRGLYGYTF; CDR3 DNA: TGCAGCGTTGAAGAAGGCAGGGGTCTCTATGGCTACACCTTC
J gene: TRBJ2-7; clone size: .; D gene: .; V gene: TRBV2; CDR3 protein: CASGDPGSSYEQYF; CDR3 DNA: TGTGCCAGCGGGGACCCGGGGAGCTCCTACGAGCAGTACTTC
J gene: TRBJ1-6; clone size: .; D gene: .; V gene: TRBV5-6; CDR3 protein: CASSLVGDLNSPLHF; CDR3 DNA: TGTGCCAGCAGCTTGGTGGGGGATCTGAATTCACCCCTCCACTTT
J gene: TRBJ1-5; clone size: once; D gene: .; V gene: TRBV23-1; CDR3 protein: CASSQSESNQPQHF; CDR3 DNA: TGCGCCAGCAGTCAATCTGAGAGCAATCAGCCCCAGCATTTT
J gene: TRBJ1-1; clone size: .; D gene: TRBD1; V gene: TRBV5-1; CDR3 protein: CASSDLQGMNTEAFF; CDR3 DNA: TGCGCCAGCAGCGATTTACAGGGGATGAACACTGAAGCTTTCTTT